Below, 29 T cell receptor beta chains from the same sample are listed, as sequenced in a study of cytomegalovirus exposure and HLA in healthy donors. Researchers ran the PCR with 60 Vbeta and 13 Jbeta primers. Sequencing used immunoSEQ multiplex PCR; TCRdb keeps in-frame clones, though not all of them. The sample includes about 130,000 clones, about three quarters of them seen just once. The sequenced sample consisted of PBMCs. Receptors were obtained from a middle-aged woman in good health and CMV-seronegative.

CDR3 in DNA: TGTGCCAGCAGTCCGCTGACAGTTTCTGGGGCCAACGTCCTGACTTTC. As protein: CASSPLTVSGANVLTF. The chain recombines TRBV27 with TRBJ2-6, with TRBD1 as a possible D gene (5 bases). The CDR3 is made up of 16 amino acids. Germline V lookup: CDR1 MNHEY, CDR2 SMNVEV (reference sequence). The germline V and J ends were trimmed by 5 bases and 1 base, with 12 bases remaining between them.

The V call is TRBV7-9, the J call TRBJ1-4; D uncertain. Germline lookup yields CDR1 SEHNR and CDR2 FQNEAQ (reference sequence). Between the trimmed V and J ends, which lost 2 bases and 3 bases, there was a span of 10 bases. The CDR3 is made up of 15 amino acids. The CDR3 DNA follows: TGTGCCAGCAGCTTATTGGCCGGAGCTAATGAAAAACTGTTTTTT. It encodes CASSLLAGANEKLFF. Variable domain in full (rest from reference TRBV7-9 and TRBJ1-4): DTGVSQNPRHKITKRGQNVTFRCDPISEHNRLYWYRQTLGQGPEFLTYFQNEAQLEKSRLLSDRFSAERPKGSFSTLEIQRTEQGDSAMYLCASSLLAGANEKLFFGSGTQLSVL.

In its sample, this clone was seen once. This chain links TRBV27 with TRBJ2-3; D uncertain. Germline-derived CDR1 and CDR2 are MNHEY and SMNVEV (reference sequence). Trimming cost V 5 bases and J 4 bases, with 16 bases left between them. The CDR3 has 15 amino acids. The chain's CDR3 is CASSGEGRSADTQYF. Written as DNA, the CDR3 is TGTGCCAGCAGTGGAGAAGGCCGTTCGGCAGATACGCAGTATTTT.

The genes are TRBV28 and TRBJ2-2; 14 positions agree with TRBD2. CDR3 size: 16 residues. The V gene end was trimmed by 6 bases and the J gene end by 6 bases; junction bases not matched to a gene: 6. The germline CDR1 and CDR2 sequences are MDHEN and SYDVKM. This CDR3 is CASRMGTSGRPGELFF. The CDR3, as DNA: TGTGCCAGCAGGATGGGGACTAGCGGGAGACCCGGGGAGCTGTTTTTT.

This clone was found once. In DNA form, the CDR3 reads TGCGCCAGCAGCTTGACAGGTTCGTACGAGCAGTACTTC. This translates into CASSLTGSYEQYF. The chain combines TRBV5-1 with TRBJ2-7, with D possibly matching TRBD1 (5 bases). Germline CDR1 reads SGHRS; CDR2 reads YFSETQ. The CDR3 has 13 amino acids. The V gene lost 1 base and the J gene lost 4 bases, with 9 bases spanning the gap.

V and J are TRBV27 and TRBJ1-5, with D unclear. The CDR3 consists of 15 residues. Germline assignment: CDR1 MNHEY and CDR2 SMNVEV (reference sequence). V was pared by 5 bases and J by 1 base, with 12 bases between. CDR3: CASSKRTGSNQPQHF. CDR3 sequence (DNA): TGTGCCAGCAGTAAACGGACGGGAAGCAATCAGCCCCAGCATTTT.

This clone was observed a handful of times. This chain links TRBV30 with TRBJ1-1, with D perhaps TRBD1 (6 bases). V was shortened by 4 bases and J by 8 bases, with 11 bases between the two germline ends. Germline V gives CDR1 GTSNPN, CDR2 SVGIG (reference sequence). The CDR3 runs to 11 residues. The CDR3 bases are TGTGCCTGGACGGGGGGCATGGAAGCTTTCTTT. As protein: CAWTGGMEAFF.

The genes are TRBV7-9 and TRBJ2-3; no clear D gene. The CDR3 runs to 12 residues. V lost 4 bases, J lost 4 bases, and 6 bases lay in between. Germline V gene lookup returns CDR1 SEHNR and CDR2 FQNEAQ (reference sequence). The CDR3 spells CASSSLPDTQYF. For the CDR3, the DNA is TGTGCCAGCAGCTCTCTCCCAGATACGCAGTATTTT.

This CDR3 reads CASSGGYEKLFF. The CDR3 nucleotides are TGTGCCAGCAGTGGGGGCTACGAAAAACTGTTTTTT. The rearrangement links TRBV6-6 to TRBJ1-4, with D maybe TRBD1 (6 bases). CDR1 and CDR2 from the germline V gene are MNHNY and SVGAGI (reference sequence). This CDR3 region has 12 residues. V was clipped by 5 bases and J by 8 bases, with 9 bases between them.

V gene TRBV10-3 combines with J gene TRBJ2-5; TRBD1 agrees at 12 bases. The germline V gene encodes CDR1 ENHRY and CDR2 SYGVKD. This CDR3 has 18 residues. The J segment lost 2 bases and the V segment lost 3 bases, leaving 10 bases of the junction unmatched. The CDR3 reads CAISDSGTGGDGQETQYF. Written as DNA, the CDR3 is TGTGCCATCAGTGACTCCGGGACAGGGGGCGATGGTCAAGAGACCCAGTACTTC.

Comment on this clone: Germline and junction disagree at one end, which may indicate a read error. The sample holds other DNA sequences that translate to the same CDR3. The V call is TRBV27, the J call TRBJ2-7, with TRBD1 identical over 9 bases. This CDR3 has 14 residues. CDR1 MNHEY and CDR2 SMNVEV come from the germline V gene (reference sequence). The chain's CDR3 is CASSSGQGPYEQYF. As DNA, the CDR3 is TGTGCCAGCAGTTCCGGACAGGGGCCCTACGAGCAGTATTTC.

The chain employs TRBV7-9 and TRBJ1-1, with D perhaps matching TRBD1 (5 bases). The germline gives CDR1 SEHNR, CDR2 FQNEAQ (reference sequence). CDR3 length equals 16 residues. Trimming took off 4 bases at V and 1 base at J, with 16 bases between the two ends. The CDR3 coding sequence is TGTGCCAGCAGCTCACCACAAGGGGTTTGGAACACTGAAGCTTTCTTT. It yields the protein CASSSPQGVWNTEAFF.

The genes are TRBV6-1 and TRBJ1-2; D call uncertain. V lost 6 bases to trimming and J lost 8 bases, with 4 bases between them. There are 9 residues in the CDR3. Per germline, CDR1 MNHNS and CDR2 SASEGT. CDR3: CASSGGYTF. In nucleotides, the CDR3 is TGTGCCAGCAGCGGGGGCTACACCTTC.

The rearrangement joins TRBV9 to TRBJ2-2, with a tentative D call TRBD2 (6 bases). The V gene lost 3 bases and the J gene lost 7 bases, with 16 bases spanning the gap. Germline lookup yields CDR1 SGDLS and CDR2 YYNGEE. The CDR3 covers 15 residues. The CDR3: CASSGQEGRVGELFF. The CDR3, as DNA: TGTGCCAGCAGCGGGCAGGAGGGGCGAGTCGGGGAGCTGTTTTTT.

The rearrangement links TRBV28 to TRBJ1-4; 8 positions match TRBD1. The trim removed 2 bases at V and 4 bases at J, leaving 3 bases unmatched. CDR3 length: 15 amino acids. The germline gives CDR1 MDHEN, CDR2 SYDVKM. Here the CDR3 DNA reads TGTGCCAGCAGTTTACAGGGGGCCAGTAATGAAAAACTGTTTTTT. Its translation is CASSLQGASNEKLFF.

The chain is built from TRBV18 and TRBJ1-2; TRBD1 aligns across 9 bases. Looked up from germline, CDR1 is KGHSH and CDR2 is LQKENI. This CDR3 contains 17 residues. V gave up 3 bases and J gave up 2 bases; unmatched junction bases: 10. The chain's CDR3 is CASSPEQGAAGNYGYTF. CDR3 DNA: TGTGCCAGCTCACCGGAACAGGGGGCGGCTGGGAACTATGGCTACACCTTC. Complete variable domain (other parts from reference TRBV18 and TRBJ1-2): NAGVMQNPRHLVRRRGQEARLRCSPMKGHSHVYWYRQLPEEGLKFMVYLQKENIIDESGMPKERFSAEFPKEGPSILRIQQVVRGDSAAYFCASSPEQGAAGNYGYTFGSGTRLTVV.

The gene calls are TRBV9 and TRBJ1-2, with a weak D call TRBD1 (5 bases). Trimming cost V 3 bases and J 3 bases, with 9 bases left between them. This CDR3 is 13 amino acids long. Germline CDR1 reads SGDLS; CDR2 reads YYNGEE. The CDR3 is CASSGRVDYGYTF. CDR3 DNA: TGTGCCAGCAGCGGCAGGGTGGACTATGGCTACACCTTC.

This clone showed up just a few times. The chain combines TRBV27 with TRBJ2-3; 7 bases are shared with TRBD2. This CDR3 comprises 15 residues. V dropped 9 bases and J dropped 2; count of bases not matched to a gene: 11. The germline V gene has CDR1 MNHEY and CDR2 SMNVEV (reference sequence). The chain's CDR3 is CASRSGTTLTDTQYF. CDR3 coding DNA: TGTGCCAGTAGATCCGGGACTACCCTCACAGATACGCAGTATTTT.

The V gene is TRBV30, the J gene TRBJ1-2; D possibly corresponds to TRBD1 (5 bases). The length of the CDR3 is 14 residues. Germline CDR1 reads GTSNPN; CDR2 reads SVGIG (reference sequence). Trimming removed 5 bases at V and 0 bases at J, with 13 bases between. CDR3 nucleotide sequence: TGTGCCTGGGGACCGGGGGGGACTAACTATGGCTACACCTTC. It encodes CAWGPGGTNYGYTF.

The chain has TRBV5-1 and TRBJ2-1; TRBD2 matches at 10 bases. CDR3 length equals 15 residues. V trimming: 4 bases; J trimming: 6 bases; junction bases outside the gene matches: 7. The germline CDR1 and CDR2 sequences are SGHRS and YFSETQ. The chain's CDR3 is CASSKGLAKGNEQFF. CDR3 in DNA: TGCGCCAGCAGCAAGGGACTAGCGAAAGGCAATGAGCAGTTCTTC.

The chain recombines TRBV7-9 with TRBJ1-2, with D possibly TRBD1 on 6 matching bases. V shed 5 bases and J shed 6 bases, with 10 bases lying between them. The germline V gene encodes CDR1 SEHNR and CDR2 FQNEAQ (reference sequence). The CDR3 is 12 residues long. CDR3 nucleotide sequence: TGTGCCAGCAGCCTACAGGGTAATGGCTACACCTTC. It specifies CASSLQGNGYTF.

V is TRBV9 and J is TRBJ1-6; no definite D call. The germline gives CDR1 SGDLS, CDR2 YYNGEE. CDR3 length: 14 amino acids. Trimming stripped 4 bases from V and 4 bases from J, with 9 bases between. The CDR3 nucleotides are TGTGCCAGCAGCTCCCCCCCTTATAATTCACCCCTCCACTTT. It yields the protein CASSSPPYNSPLHF. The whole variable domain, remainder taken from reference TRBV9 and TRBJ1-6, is DSGVTQTPKHLITATGQRVTLRCSPRSGDLSVYWYQQSLDQGLQFLIQYYNGEERAKGNILERFSAQQFPDLHSELNLSSLELGDSALYFCASSSPPYNSPLHFGNGTRLTVT.

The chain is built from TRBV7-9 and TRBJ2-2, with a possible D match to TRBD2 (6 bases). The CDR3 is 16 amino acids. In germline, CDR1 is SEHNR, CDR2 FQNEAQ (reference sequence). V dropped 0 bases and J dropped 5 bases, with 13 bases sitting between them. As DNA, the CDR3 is TGTGCCAGCAGCTTAGCGTCGGGGGAGGTGACCGGGGAGCTGTTTTTT. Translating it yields CASSLASGEVTGELFF.

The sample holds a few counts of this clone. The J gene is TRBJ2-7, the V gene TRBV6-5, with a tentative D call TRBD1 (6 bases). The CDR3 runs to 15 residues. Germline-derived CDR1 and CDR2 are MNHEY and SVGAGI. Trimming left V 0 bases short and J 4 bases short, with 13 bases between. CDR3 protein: CASSYSGHSGYEQYF. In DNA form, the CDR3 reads TGTGCCAGCAGTTACTCGGGACATTCGGGTTACGAGCAGTACTTC.

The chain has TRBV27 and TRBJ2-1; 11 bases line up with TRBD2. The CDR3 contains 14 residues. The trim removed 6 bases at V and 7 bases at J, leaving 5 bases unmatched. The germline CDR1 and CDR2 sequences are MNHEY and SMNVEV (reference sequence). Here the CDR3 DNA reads TGTGCCAGCAGGACGGGACTAGCGGCAAATGAGCAGTTCTTC. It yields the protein CASRTGLAANEQFF.

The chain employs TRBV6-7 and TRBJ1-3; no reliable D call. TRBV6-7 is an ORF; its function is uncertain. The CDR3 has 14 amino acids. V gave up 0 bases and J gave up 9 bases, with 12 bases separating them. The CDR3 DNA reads TGTGCCAGCAGTTACTCCGGGTTTCGGAGCACCATATATTTT. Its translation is CASSYSGFRSTIYF.

CDR3 sequence reads: CASSRDRGEETQYF. In nucleotides, the CDR3 is TGCGCCAGCAGCCGGGACAGGGGGGAAGAGACCCAGTACTTC. This chain joins TRBV5-1 and TRBJ2-5, with 11 bases that match TRBD1. The CDR3 has 14 residues. Germline V lookup: CDR1 SGHRS, CDR2 YFSETQ. J gave up 3 bases and V 4 bases, and 2 bases lay outside the gene matches.

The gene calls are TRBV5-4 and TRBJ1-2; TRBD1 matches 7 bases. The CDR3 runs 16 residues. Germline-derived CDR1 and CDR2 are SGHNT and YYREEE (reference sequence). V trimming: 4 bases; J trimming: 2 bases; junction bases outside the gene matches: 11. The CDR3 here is CASSRDSALRNYGYTF. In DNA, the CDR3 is TGTGCCAGCAGCCGGGACAGTGCTCTGAGGAACTATGGCTACACCTTC.

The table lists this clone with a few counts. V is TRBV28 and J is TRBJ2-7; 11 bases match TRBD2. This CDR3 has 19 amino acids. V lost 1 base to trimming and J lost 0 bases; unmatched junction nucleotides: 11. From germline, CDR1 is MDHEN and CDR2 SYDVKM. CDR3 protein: CASSLSATSGSALSYEQYF. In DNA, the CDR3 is TGTGCCAGCAGTTTATCCGCAACTAGCGGGAGCGCTCTCTCCTACGAGCAGTACTTC.